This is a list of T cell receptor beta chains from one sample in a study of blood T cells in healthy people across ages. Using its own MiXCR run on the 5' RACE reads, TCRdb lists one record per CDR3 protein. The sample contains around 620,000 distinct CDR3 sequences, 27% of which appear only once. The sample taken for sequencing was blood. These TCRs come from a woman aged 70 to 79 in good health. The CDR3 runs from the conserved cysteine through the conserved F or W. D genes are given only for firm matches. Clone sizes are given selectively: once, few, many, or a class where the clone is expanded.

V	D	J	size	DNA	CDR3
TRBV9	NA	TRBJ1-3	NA	TGTGCCAGCAGCGTGGGACCGACCTCTGGAAACACCATATATTTT	CASSVGPTSGNTIYF
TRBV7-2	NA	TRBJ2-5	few	TGTGCCAGCAGCTTACTTCGACTGGGAGGTGGGACCCAGTACTTC	CASSLLRLGGGTQYF
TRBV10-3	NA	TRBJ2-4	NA	TGTGCCATCAGTGAGGACAGGTTAGCCAAAAACATTCAGTACTTC	CAISEDRLAKNIQYF
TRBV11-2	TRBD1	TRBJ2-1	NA	TGTGCCAGCAGCTTAAGTCCGGACAGGGCTGTGGATGAGCAGTTCTTC	CASSLSPDRAVDEQFF
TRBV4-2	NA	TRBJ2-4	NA	TGTGCCAGCAGCCAAGAAAGTTCGGGGAAAAACATTCAGTACTTC	CASSQESSGKNIQYF
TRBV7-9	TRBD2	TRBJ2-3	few	TGTGCCGGCACCTATAGCGGGGGGGCCGGAGATACGCAGTATTTT	CAGTYSGGAGDTQYF
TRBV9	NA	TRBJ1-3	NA	TGTGCCAGCAGCGTTCAGGGAACTGGAAACACCATATATTTT	CASSVQGTGNTIYF
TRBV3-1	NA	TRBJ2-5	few	TGTGCCAGCAGCCATCCCCCCACTCGGGGACAAGAGACCCAGTACTTC	CASSHPPTRGQETQYF
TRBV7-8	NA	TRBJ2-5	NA	TGTGCCAGCAGCCCCGGAGGAGGGGGGTACCAAGAGACCCAGTACTTC	CASSPGGGGYQETQYF
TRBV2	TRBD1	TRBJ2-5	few	TGTGCCAGCAGCGGGCAGACAGGGGGCCTTGAGACCCAGTACTTC	CASSGQTGGLETQYF
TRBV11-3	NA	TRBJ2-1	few	TGTGCCAGCAGCTCCATCCTTTTGAGTTTTCAGTTCTTC	CASSSILLSFQFF
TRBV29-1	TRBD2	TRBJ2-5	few	TGCAGCGTTAAAGCGGGGGGATTTGAGACCCAGTACTTC	CSVKAGGFETQYF